Listed here is a single T cell receptor beta chain. V lost 3 bases to trimming and J lost 3 bases, with 12 bases between them. Germline CDR1 is SGHVS and CDR2 is FQNEAQ. The CDR3 contains 15 residues. In the original analysis: Nucleated cell counts were estimated from reference gene primer amplification. Some clones are missing from TCRdb's copy, which holds only in-frame ones; the method was immunoSEQ multiplex PCR. D and trimming were read from the DNA, whereas the V and J calls and clone size are those reported in that table. The sample yields about 390,000 clones, roughly 89% seen once. Two consecutive negative NP/OP PCR tests, clearance, or resolved symptoms defined Cohort 3 recovery. This entry belongs to a study of blood T cell repertoires in COVID-19.

This clonotype originated in a woman aged 45-65 years who had recovered from COVID-19. The J gene is TRBJ2-1, the V gene TRBV7-8, with D tentatively TRBD1 (5 bases). The specimen sequenced was PBMCs or T cells enriched from blood (not recorded which). The CDR3 loop reads CASSLARDSYNEQFF. CDR3 nucleotide sequence: TGTGCCAGCAGCTTGGCTCGCGACAGCTACAATGAGCAGTTCTTC.